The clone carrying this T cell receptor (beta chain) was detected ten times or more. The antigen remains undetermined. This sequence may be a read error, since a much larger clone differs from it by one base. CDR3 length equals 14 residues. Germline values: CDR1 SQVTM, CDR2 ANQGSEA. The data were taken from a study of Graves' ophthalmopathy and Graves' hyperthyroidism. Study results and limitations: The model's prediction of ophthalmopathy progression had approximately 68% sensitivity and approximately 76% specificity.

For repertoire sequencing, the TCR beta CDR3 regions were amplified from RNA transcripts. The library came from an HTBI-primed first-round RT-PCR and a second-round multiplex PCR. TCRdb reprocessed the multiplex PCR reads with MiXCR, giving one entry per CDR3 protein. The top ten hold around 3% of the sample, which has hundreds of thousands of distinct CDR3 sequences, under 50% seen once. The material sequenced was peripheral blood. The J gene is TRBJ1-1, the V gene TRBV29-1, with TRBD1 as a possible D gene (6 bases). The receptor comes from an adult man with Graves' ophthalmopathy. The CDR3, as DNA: TGCAACGTTGAAGGGGCAATACAGGGAACTGAAGCTTTCTTT. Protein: CNVEGAIQGTEAFF.